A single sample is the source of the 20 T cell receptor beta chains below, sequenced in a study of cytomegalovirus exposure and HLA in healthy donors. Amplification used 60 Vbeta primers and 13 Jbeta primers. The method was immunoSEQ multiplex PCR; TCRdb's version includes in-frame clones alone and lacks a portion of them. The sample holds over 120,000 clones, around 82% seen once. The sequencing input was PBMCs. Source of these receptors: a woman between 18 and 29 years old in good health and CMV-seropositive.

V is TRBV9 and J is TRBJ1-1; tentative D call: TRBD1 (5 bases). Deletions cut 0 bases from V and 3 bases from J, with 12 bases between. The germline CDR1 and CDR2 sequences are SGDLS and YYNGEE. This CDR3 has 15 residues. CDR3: CASSVVGGRDTEAFF. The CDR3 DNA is TGTGCCAGCAGCGTAGTCGGGGGAAGGGACACTGAAGCTTTCTTT.

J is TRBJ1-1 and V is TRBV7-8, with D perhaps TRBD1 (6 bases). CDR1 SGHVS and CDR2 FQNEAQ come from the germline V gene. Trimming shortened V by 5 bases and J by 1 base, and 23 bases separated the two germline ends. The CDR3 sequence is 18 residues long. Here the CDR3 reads CASSPRTVNRGANTEAFF. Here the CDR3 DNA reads TGTGCCAGCAGCCCGCGGACAGTTAATCGAGGTGCGAACACTGAAGCTTTCTTT.

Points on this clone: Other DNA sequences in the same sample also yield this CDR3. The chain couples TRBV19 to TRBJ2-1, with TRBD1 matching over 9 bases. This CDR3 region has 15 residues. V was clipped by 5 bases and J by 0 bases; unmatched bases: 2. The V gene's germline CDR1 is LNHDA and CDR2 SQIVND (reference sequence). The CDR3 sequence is CASSLDRGSYNEQFF. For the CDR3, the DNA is TGTGCCAGTAGTCTGGACAGGGGCTCCTACAATGAGCAGTTCTTC.

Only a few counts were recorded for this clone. The CDR3: CASSLDSGGAYEQYF. The CDR3 coding sequence is TGTGCCAGCAGCCTGGATAGCGGGGGGGCATACGAGCAGTACTTC. The chain links TRBV4-2 to TRBJ2-7, with 11 bases identical to TRBD2. CDR1 is LGHNA, CDR2 YNFKEQ, per germline. V lost 4 bases, J lost 4 bases, and 6 bases stayed unmatched. The CDR3 is 15 amino acids.

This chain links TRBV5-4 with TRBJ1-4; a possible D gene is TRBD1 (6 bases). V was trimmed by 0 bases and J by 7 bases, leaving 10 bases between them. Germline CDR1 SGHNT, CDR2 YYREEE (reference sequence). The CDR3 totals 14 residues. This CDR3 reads CASSLAGTSEKLFF. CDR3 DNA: TGTGCCAGCAGCTTGGCCGGGACAAGTGAAAAACTGTTTTTT. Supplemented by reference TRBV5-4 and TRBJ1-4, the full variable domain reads ETGVTQSPTHLIKTRGQQVTLRCSSQSGHNTVSWYQQALGQGPQFIFQYYREEENGRGNFPPRFSGLQFPNYSSELNVNALELDDSALYLCASSLAGTSEKLFFGSGTQLSVL.

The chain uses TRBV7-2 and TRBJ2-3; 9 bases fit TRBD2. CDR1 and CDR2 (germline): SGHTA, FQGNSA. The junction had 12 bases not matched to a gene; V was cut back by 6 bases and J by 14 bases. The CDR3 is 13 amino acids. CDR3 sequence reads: CASSSQGAGGSYF. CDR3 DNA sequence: TGTGCCAGCAGTTCCCAGGGCGCGGGGGGGTCGTATTTT. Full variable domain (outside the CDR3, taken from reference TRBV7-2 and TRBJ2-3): GAGVSQSPSNKVTEKGKDVELRCDPISGHTALYWYRQSLGQGLEFLIYFQGNSAPDKSGLPSDRFSAERTGGSVSTLTIQRTQQEDSAVYLCASSSQGAGGSYFGPGTRLTVL.

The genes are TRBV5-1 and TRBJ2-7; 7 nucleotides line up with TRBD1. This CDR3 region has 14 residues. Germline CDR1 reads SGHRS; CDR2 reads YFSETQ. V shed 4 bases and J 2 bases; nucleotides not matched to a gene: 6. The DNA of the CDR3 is TGCGCCAGCAGCCCGCGACAGGGAGCCTACGAGCAGTACTTC. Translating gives CASSPRQGAYEQYF.

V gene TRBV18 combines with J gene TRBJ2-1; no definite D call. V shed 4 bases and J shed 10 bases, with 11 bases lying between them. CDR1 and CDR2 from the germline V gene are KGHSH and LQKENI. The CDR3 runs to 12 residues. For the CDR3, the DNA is TGTGCCAGCTCACTTACGACTTGGGAGCAGTTCTTC. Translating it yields CASSLTTWEQFF. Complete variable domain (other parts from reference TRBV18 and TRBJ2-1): NAGVMQNPRHLVRRRGQEARLRCSPMKGHSHVYWYRQLPEEGLKFMVYLQKENIIDESGMPKERFSAEFPKEGPSILRIQQVVRGDSAAYFCASSLTTWEQFFGPGTRLTVL.

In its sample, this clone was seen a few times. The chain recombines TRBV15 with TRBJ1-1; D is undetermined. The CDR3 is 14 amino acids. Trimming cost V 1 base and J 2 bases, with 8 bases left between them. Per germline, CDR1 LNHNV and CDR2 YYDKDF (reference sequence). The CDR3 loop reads CATSRGGVNTEAFF. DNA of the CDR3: TGTGCCACCAGCAGAGGAGGCGTCAACACTGAAGCTTTCTTT.

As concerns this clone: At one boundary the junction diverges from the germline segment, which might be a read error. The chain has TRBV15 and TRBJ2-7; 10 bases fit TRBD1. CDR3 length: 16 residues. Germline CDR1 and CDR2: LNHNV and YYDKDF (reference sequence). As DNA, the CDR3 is TGTGCCACCAGCCGAGAAATAGGGACAGGGGTTGCCGAGCAGTACTTC. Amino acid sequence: CATSREIGTGVAEQYF.

The CDR3 loop reads CASSLGRRGLSSYNEQFF. Here the CDR3 DNA reads TGTGCCAGCAGCTTAGGTCGGAGGGGCCTAAGCTCCTACAATGAGCAGTTCTTC. The rearrangement joins TRBV7-8 to TRBJ2-1; D is possibly TRBD2 (6 bases). The germline V gene has CDR1 SGHVS and CDR2 FQNEAQ. The CDR3 length is 18 residues. Trimming took 1 base from V and 0 from J, leaving 16 bases between them.

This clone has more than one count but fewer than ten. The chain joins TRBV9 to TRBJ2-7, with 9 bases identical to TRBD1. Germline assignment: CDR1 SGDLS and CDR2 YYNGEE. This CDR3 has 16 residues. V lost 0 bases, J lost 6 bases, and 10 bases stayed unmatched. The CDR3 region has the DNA TGTGCCAGCAGCGTAGAGGGGACAGGGAAAATCCTCGAGCAGTACTTC. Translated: CASSVEGTGKILEQYF.

CDR3 sequence (DNA): TGTGCCAGCAGTGAAGCAGGGGTCGGATTTACCGGGGAGCTGTTTTTT. It is translated as CASSEAGVGFTGELFF. V usage is TRBV2 and J usage is TRBJ2-2, with a tentative D call TRBD1 (5 bases). The CDR3 has 16 residues. V gave up 0 bases and J gave up 5 bases, with 13 bases separating them. Germline CDR1 is SNHLY and CDR2 is FYNNEI. The variable domain in full, completed from reference TRBV2 and TRBJ2-2, reads EPEVTQTPSHQVTQMGQEVILRCVPISNHLYFYWYRQILGQKVEFLVSFYNNEISEKSEIFDDQFSVERPDGSNFTLKIRSTKLEDSAMYFCASSEAGVGFTGELFFGEGSRLTVL.

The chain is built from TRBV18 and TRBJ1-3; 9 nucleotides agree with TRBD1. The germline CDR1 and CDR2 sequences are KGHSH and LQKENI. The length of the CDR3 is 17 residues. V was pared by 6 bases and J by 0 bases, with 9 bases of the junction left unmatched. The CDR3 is CASSAGTGSSSGNTIYF. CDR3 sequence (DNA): TGTGCCAGCTCCGCTGGGACAGGGAGTAGCTCTGGAAACACCATATATTTT.

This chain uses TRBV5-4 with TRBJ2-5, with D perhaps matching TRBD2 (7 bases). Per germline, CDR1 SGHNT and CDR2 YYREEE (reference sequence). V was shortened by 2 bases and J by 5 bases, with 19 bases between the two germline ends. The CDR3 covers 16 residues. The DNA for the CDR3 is TGTGCCAGCAGCTTAGGAGGGGGGGCATCTTGGGAGACCCAGTACTTC. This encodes CASSLGGGASWETQYF. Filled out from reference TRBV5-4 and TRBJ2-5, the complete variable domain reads ETGVTQSPTHLIKTRGQQVTLRCSSQSGHNTVSWYQQALGQGPQFIFQYYREEENGRGNFPPRFSGLQFPNYSSELNVNALELDDSALYLCASSLGGGASWETQYFGPGTRLLVL.

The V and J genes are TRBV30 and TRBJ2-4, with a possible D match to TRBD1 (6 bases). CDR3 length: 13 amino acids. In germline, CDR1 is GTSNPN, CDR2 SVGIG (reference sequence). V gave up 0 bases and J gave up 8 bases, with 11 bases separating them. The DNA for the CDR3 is TGTGCCTGGAGTGTACGCAGGGGCGACATTCAGTACTTC. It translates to CAWSVRRGDIQYF.

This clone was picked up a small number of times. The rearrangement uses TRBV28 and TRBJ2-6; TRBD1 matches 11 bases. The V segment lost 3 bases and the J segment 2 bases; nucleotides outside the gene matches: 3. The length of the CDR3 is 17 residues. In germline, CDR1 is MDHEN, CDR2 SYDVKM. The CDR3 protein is CASSLWGQGAGANVLTF. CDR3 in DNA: TGTGCCAGCAGTTTGTGGGGACAGGGGGCTGGGGCCAACGTCCTGACTTTC.

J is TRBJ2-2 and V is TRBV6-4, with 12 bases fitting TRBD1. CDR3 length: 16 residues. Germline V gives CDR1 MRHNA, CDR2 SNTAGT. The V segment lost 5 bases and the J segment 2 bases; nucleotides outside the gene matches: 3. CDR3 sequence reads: CASSSGQGANTGELFF. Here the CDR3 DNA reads TGTGCCAGCAGTTCGGGACAGGGGGCCAACACCGGGGAGCTGTTTTTT.

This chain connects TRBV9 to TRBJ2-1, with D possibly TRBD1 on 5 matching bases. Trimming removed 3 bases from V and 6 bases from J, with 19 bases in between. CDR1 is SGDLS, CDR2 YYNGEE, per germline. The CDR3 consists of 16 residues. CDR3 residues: CASSEGKAGLGNEQFF. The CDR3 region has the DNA TGTGCCAGCAGCGAGGGGAAAGCAGGTCTGGGCAATGAGCAGTTCTTC.

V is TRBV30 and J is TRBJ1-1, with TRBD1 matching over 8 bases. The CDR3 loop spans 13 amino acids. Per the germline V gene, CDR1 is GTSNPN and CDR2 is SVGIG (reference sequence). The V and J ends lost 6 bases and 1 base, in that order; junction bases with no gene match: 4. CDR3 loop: CACRQGRNTEAFF. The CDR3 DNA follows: TGTGCCTGCAGACAGGGGCGGAACACTGAAGCTTTCTTT.